The source of this T cell receptor beta chain is a study of blood T cell repertoires in COVID-19. Overall study: COVID-19 samples, acute and convalescent, were from the United States, Italy and Spain. T cells, B-cell-depleted T cells, or PBMCs provided the cDNA or gDNA that served as material.

Losses at the gene ends were 2 bases for V and 10 bases for J; bases not matched to a gene: 9. Germline CDR1 SGHVS, CDR2 FNYEAQ. The CDR3 spans 15 residues. As originally analysed: Estimation of nucleated cell counts relied on the amplification of reference gene primers. The repertoire was sequenced with immunoSEQ multiplex PCR; TCRdb's copy has only in-frame clones and lacks some. V and J calls plus clone size are reproduced from that table; the DNA served to infer D and trimming. The sample lists 200,000 to 250,000 clones, around 90% seen once, with approximately 6.8% in the top ten. The chain employs TRBV7-6 and TRBJ2-2; 8 bases line up with TRBD1. This clonotype originated in an older woman with active or convalescent COVID-19. Source material: peripheral blood. Written as DNA, the CDR3 is TGTGCCAGCAGCTTACAGGACAGGGATCCTTCGGAGCTGTTTTTT. Translating it yields CASSLQDRDPSELFF.